The T cell receptor beta chain under discussion was sequenced for a study of cytomegalovirus exposure and HLA in healthy donors. Study-wide context: The same platform as the approximately 640 first-cohort repertoires was used for the 120 validation repertoires, a later analysis reported. Study outcomes and limitations: One later analysis, an examination of the 120 validation repertoires, found that first-cohort TCR clusters tended to co-occur in them. Under in vitro conditions, a few CMV-associated chains were confirmed as specific for CMV antigens.

A note on this clone: Antigen specificity is unknown.

The V and J ends lost 4 bases and 2 bases, in that order; junction bases with no gene match: 5. Looked up from germline, CDR1 is KGHSH and CDR2 is LQKENI. The CDR3 covers 15 residues. Donors were drawn from the roughly 110-subject validation cohort, separate from the roughly 700-subject first cohort. TCRdb's table, derived via immunoSEQ multiplex PCR, lists solely in-frame clones and lacks some. The profile shows about 64,000 clones, about 95% of them singletons. The receptor was derived from a woman aged 18-29 years in good health and CMV-seropositive. Sequenced input: PBMCs. The genes are TRBV18 and TRBJ1-3; 7 nucleotides line up with TRBD1. The CDR3 loop is CASSQQGITGNTIYF. The CDR3 region has the DNA TGTGCCAGCTCACAACAGGGGATAACTGGAAACACCATATATTTT.